The 14 T cell receptor beta chains below come from one sample, sequenced in a study of T cell clusters in autoimmune cytopenias. TRB rearrangements were amplified by touch-down multiplex PCR with mixed TRB-A/B primers. Each CDR3 protein gets one entry in TCRdb, which reprocessed the multiplex PCR reads and gives no DNA. The table counts roughly 8,000 distinct CDR3 sequences; over 4% lies in the top ten. TRB was amplified from approximately 250 ng of peripheral blood genomic DNA per sample. The sample taken for sequencing was peripheral blood. These TCRs come from a human donor with an autoimmune cytopenia or autoimmune hepatitis (not recorded which).

The chain joins TRBV20-1 to TRBJ2-2; TCRdb indicates TRBD1, and absent DNA this call remains unverified. Germline-derived CDR1 and CDR2 are DFQATT and SNEGSKA (reference sequence). CDR3 length equals 16 residues. The CDR3 loop is CSARTRDRLNTGELFF.

According to its frequency, this clonotype is medium-sized. This chain links TRBV30 with TRBJ2-3. Germline V CDR1 and CDR2: GTSNPN, SVGIG (reference sequence). This CDR3 has 11 amino acids. CDR3: CAWSYTDTQYF.

The chain combines TRBV20-1 with TRBJ2-2; TCRdb selects TRBD1, and the lack of DNA leaves this call unchecked. The V gene's germline CDR1 is DFQATT and CDR2 SNEGSKA (reference sequence). CDR3 length equals 14 residues. CDR3 protein: CSALRTGATGELFF.

The chain uses TRBV30 and TRBJ2-3; TCRdb gives TRBD2 as the D gene, but with no DNA this cannot be confirmed. This CDR3 is 14 amino acids long. In germline, CDR1 is GTSNPN, CDR2 SVGIG (reference sequence). The CDR3 loop reads CALVLAGGLDTQYF. Full variable domain (remainder filled in from reference TRBV30 and TRBJ2-3): SQTIHQWPATLVQPVGSPLSLECTVEGTSNPNLYWYRQAAGRGLQLLFYSVGIGQISSEVPQNLSASRPQDRQFILSSKKLLLSDSGFYLCALVLAGGLDTQYFGPGTRLTVL.

Considering frequency, this clonotype is medium-sized. Here the CDR3 reads CASRRRDSPLHF. The gene calls are TRBV6-5 and TRBJ1-6; TCRdb selects TRBD1, and the lack of DNA leaves this call unchecked. This CDR3 region has 12 residues. From germline, CDR1 is MNHEY and CDR2 SVGAGI.

V is TRBV9 and J is TRBJ2-5; TCRdb designates TRBD2, a call that cannot be tested without DNA. The V gene's germline CDR1 is SGDLS and CDR2 YYNGEE. The CDR3 runs 13 residues. CDR3 amino acids: CASSPPLLETQYF.

The V call is TRBV15, the J call TRBJ1-6; TCRdb indicates TRBD1, and absent DNA this call remains unverified. The CDR3 covers 16 residues. Germline assignment: CDR1 LNHNV and CDR2 YYDKDF (reference sequence). This chain's CDR3 is CATTPDRSSYNSPLHF.

V gene TRBV5-5 combines with J gene TRBJ2-3. Germline V gene data show CDR1 as SGHKS and CDR2 as YYEKEE (reference sequence). The CDR3 covers 16 residues. The CDR3 protein is CASSLGVVFNTDTQYF.

The gene calls are TRBV20-1 and TRBJ2-2. Per the germline V gene, CDR1 is DFQATT and CDR2 is SNEGSKA (reference sequence). The length of the CDR3 is 13 residues. This CDR3 is CSARQGRAGELFF.

The chain couples TRBV6-2 or TRBV6-3 to TRBJ2-3; TCRdb gives TRBD2 as the D gene, but with no DNA this cannot be confirmed. The CDR3 length is 18 residues. Germline V CDR1 and CDR2: MNHEY, SVGEGT. CDR3 residues: CASSYPPTSGYSTDTQYF.

Considering frequency, this clonotype is medium-sized. The chain couples TRBV7-2 to TRBJ2-7. The CDR3 totals 13 residues. CDR1 and CDR2 from the germline V gene are SGHTA and FQGNSA. CDR3 sequence reads: CASSSGSDYEQYF.

The chain is built from TRBV21-1 and TRBJ2-7; TCRdb selects TRBD1, and the lack of DNA leaves this call unchecked. TRBV21-1 is a pseudogene segment. The CDR3 sequence is 15 residues long. The CDR3 spells CASSAQDLTPYEQYF.

By frequency, this clonotype is medium-sized. The CDR3 here is CASSGTNSYEQYF. The J gene is TRBJ2-7, the V gene TRBV18; the TCRdb call, TRBD1, lacks DNA for checking. Germline V gene sequence: CDR1 KGHSH, CDR2 LQKENI. This CDR3 comprises 13 residues. The complete variable domain, with remaining parts taken from reference TRBV18 and TRBJ2-7, reads NAGVMQNPRHLVRRRGQEARLRCSPMKGHSHVYWYRQLPEEGLKFMVYLQKENIIDESGMPKERFSAEFPKEGPSILRIQQVVRGDSAAYFCASSGTNSYEQYFGPGTRLTVT.

The chain couples TRBV20-1 to TRBJ2-4; TCRdb indicates TRBD1, and absent DNA this call remains unverified. Germline V gives CDR1 DFQATT, CDR2 SNEGSKA (reference sequence). CDR3 length: 16 amino acids. The CDR3 protein is CSARGPGTVSKNIQYF.